The 29 T cell receptor beta chains below come from one sample, sequenced in a study of cytomegalovirus exposure and HLA in healthy donors. Primers for the PCR totalled 60 Vbeta and 13 Jbeta. Profiling relied on immunoSEQ multiplex PCR, and the TCRdb table lists in-frame clones only, not all of them. Among under 200,000 clones listed, more than 65% were seen once. The sample was PBMCs. These receptors originate from a man in his forties or fifties in good health and CMV-seropositive.

V and J are TRBV7-2 and TRBJ2-7; 9 positions match TRBD1. The CDR3 length is 14 residues. The ends lost 4 bases at V and 6 bases at J; junction bases unmatched: 7. The V gene's germline CDR1 is SGHTA and CDR2 FQGNSA. Here the CDR3 reads CASSWDRAGSEQYF. The CDR3 region has the DNA TGTGCCAGCAGCTGGGACAGGGCCGGATCCGAGCAGTACTTC.

The chain carries TRBV28 and TRBJ2-7; D possibly corresponds to TRBD1 (6 bases). Germline V gives CDR1 MDHEN, CDR2 SYDVKM. The CDR3 is 14 residues long. Trimming left V 5 bases short and J 5 bases short, with 16 bases between. The CDR3, as DNA: TGTGCCAGCAGTCGACCAGGGGCTGGGAACGAGCAGTACTTC. This codes for CASSRPGAGNEQYF.

The chain links TRBV19 to TRBJ2-3, with 9 bases that match TRBD2. The ends lost 6 bases at V and 1 base at J; junction bases unmatched: 5. There are 15 residues in the CDR3. Germline CDR1 and CDR2: LNHDA and SQIVND (reference sequence). The CDR3 sequence is CASSPIAGGTDTQYF. The DNA for the CDR3 is TGTGCCAGTAGCCCCATAGCGGGAGGCACAGATACGCAGTATTTT.

The chain recombines TRBV28 with TRBJ2-3, with D hard to call. Trimming took off 3 bases at V and 0 bases at J, with 10 bases between the two ends. There are 15 residues in the CDR3. From germline, CDR1 is MDHEN and CDR2 SYDVKM. CDR3: CASSFPRTSTDTQYF. The CDR3 coding sequence is TGTGCCAGCAGTTTTCCGAGAACTAGCACAGATACGCAGTATTTT.

Points on this clone: The same CDR3 is also encoded by other DNA sequences in this sample. The chain uses TRBV29-1 and TRBJ1-6, with TRBD1 identical over 9 bases. The CDR3 sequence is 13 residues long. CDR1 is SQVTM and CDR2 is ANQGSEA in the germline V gene. V lost 6 bases and J lost 7; bases outside the gene matches: 4. DNA for the CDR3: TGCAGCGTCAGGACAGGGGAAAATTCACCCCTCCACTTT. This gives the protein CSVRTGENSPLHF.

This chain connects TRBV23-1 to TRBJ2-7, with a possible D match to TRBD2 (6 bases). TRBV23-1 is an ORF, with its function uncertain. The CDR3 has 18 residues. V lost 2 bases to trimming and J lost 0 bases, with 20 bases between them. CDR3 coding DNA: TGCGCCAGCAGTCAACCCGGGAGAGCGGACACGAGCTCCTACGAGCAGTACTTC. This sequence encodes CASSQPGRADTSSYEQYF.

V and J are TRBV21-1 and TRBJ1-3; the D call in the table, TRBD1, was not verified against the DNA. TRBV21-1 is given as a pseudogene. The CDR3 length is 17 residues. CDR3 region: CASSGNRGRYSGNTIYF. In DNA form, the CDR3 reads TGTGCCAGCAGCGGGAACAGGGGGCGTTATTCTGGAAACACCATATATTTT.

The gene calls are TRBV10-3 and TRBJ2-5, with 7 bases matching TRBD1. The CDR3 is made up of 14 amino acids. The germline V gene encodes CDR1 ENHRY and CDR2 SYGVKD. With 10 bases clipped from V and 4 bases from J, the junction kept 12 bases outside the gene matches. The CDR3 DNA reads TGTGCCACCGAAGGGGGCTATTCGGGAGAGACCCAGTACTTC. As protein: CATEGGYSGETQYF.

The V call is TRBV4-2, the J call TRBJ1-1, with TRBD1 as a possible D gene (5 bases). Between the trimmed V and J ends, which lost 1 base and 4 bases, there was a span of 16 bases. Germline V CDR1 and CDR2: LGHNA, YNFKEQ. The CDR3 runs to 16 residues. The DNA of the CDR3 is TGTGCCAGCAGCCAAGCCTTGGACATGGGCGGCACTGAAGCTTTCTTT. This codes for CASSQALDMGGTEAFF.

The table lists this clone with a few counts. The chain uses TRBV5-1 and TRBJ2-5, with 11 positions matching TRBD2. Germline-derived CDR1 and CDR2 are SGHRS and YFSETQ. V was clipped by 0 bases and J by 2 bases; unmatched bases: 9. CDR3 length: 18 residues. CDR3 coding DNA: TGCGCCAGCAGCTTGGGGCAAAAACTAGCGGGGGAACAAGAGACCCAGTACTTC. Its translation is CASSLGQKLAGEQETQYF. Based on the CDR3 plus reference TRBV5-1 and TRBJ2-5, the full variable domain is KAGVTQTPRYLIKTRGQQVTLSCSPISGHRSVSWYQQTPGQGLQFLFEYFSETQRNKGNFPGRFSGRQFSNSRSEMNVSTLELGDSALYLCASSLGQKLAGEQETQYFGPGTRLLVL.

The chain recombines TRBV18 with TRBJ2-1; 9 positions match TRBD1. V lost 3 bases to trimming and J lost 9 bases; unmatched junction nucleotides: 12. Germline CDR1 and CDR2: KGHSH and LQKENI. The CDR3 loop spans 16 amino acids. The CDR3 sequence: CASSPYRDRASSEQFF. The CDR3 DNA reads TGTGCCAGCTCACCTTACCGGGACAGGGCGTCGAGTGAGCAGTTCTTC.

This chain links TRBV2 with TRBJ1-4; 7 positions match TRBD1. After removal of 6 bases from V and 8 bases from J, the junction contained 12 bases not matched to a gene. This CDR3 contains 15 residues. The germline gives CDR1 SNHLY, CDR2 FYNNEI. CDR3 nucleotide sequence: TGTGCCAGCAGACCACCGACAGGGATTGGGGAAAAACTGTTTTTT. This codes for CASRPPTGIGEKLFF.

This clone was counted only a few times. The chain has TRBV7-2 and TRBJ2-2; the match to TRBD1 covers 9 bases. V dropped 5 bases and J dropped 5; count of bases not matched to a gene: 3. The CDR3 has 14 residues. In germline, CDR1 is SGHTA, CDR2 FQGNSA. The DNA of the CDR3 is TGTGCCAGCAGCCACAGGGGGCGGACCGGGGAGCTGTTTTTT. Translation gives CASSHRGRTGELFF.

The CDR3 loop is CASSKTSGRWGPDTQYF. The CDR3 nucleotides are TGTGCCAGCAGTAAGACTAGCGGGAGGTGGGGGCCAGATACGCAGTATTTT. This sequence joins TRBV7-9 and TRBJ2-3; 13 nucleotides match TRBD2. V shed 6 bases, J shed 4 bases, and the junction held 10 bases outside the gene matches. The CDR3 spans 17 residues. The germline V gene encodes CDR1 SEHNR and CDR2 FQNEAQ (reference sequence).

The chain has TRBV27 and TRBJ2-1, with 13 bases that match TRBD2. Germline-derived CDR1 and CDR2 are MNHEY and SMNVEV (reference sequence). V gave up 5 bases and J gave up 3 bases; unmatched junction bases: 4. The CDR3 contains 16 residues. CDR3: CASSPTSGGIYNEQFF. CDR3 sequence (DNA): TGTGCCAGCAGTCCGACTAGCGGGGGGATCTACAATGAGCAGTTCTTC.

This chain links TRBV5-4 with TRBJ2-7; 8 bases agree with TRBD2. Trimming took 3 bases from V and 3 from J; bases not matched to a gene: 8. From germline, CDR1 is SGHNT and CDR2 YYREEE (reference sequence). The CDR3 runs 15 residues. DNA for the CDR3: TGTGCCAGCAGCTCGAGGGCGGGAGGAAACTACGAGCAGTACTTC. Translated: CASSSRAGGNYEQYF.

The chain carries TRBV6-5 and TRBJ2-2, with 12 bases matching TRBD2. The germline V gene has CDR1 MNHEY and CDR2 SVGAGI. With 2 bases clipped from V and 8 bases from J, the junction kept 3 bases outside the gene matches. The CDR3 consists of 15 residues. The CDR3, as DNA: TGTGCCAGCAGTTACCCTAGCGGGGGGGAGGGGGAGCTGTTTTTT. It encodes CASSYPSGGEGELFF.

The chain is built from TRBV10-2 and TRBJ2-3, with a weak D call TRBD1 (5 bases). This CDR3 has 16 amino acids. V was trimmed by 2 bases and J by 2 bases, leaving 14 bases between them. CDR1 and CDR2 (germline): WSHSY, SAAADI. CDR3 coding DNA: TGCGCCAGCAGTGAGATCAGGGATCGGTTCACAGATACGCAGTATTTT. Amino acids: CASSEIRDRFTDTQYF.

The rearrangement links TRBV27 to TRBJ2-3, with 8 bases aligning to TRBD1. V lost 3 bases and J lost 9; bases outside the gene matches: 2. This CDR3 comprises 12 residues. Germline CDR1 is MNHEY and CDR2 is SMNVEV (reference sequence). CDR3 in DNA: TGTGCCAGCAGTTTGACAGGGGAGACGCAGTATTTT. It translates to CASSLTGETQYF.

CDR3 in DNA: TGTGCCTGGAGTCTACAGGGGGGAGATACGCAGTATTTT. Encoded protein: CAWSLQGGDTQYF. V gene TRBV30 combines with J gene TRBJ2-3, with 8 bases fitting TRBD1. Germline V gene data show CDR1 as GTSNPN and CDR2 as SVGIG (reference sequence). The V gene end was trimmed by 2 bases and the J gene end by 5 bases; junction bases not matched to a gene: 3. CDR3 length: 13 amino acids.

The rearrangement links TRBV25-1 to TRBJ2-7, with D perhaps TRBD2 (5 bases). In germline, CDR1 is MGHDK, CDR2 SYGVNS. The CDR3 is made up of 11 amino acids. V gave up 6 bases and J gave up 6 bases, with 9 bases separating them. This chain's CDR3 is CASRDFSEQYF. CDR3 DNA: TGTGCCAGCAGGGACTTCTCCGAGCAGTACTTC.

V is TRBV18 and J is TRBJ2-7; D unresolved. Germline lookup yields CDR1 KGHSH and CDR2 LQKENI. Trimming cost V 6 bases and J 7 bases, with 10 bases left between them. The CDR3 extends over 11 amino acids. The CDR3 protein is CASSERREQYF. DNA for the CDR3: TGTGCCAGCTCGGAGAGACGGGAGCAGTACTTC. Complete variable domain (other parts from reference TRBV18 and TRBJ2-7): NAGVMQNPRHLVRRRGQEARLRCSPMKGHSHVYWYRQLPEEGLKFMVYLQKENIIDESGMPKERFSAEFPKEGPSILRIQQVVRGDSAAYFCASSERREQYFGPGTRLTVT.

The V call is TRBV18, the J call TRBJ2-5; a possible D gene is TRBD2 (5 bases). Trimming left V 3 bases short and J 5 bases short, with 16 bases between. In germline, CDR1 is KGHSH, CDR2 LQKENI. The CDR3 is 15 residues long. This chain's CDR3 is CASSPSTKARETQYF. The CDR3 coding sequence is TGTGCCAGCTCACCTTCGACTAAGGCAAGGGAGACCCAGTACTTC.

The V and J genes are TRBV5-1 and TRBJ1-1; D not certain. Germline lookup yields CDR1 SGHRS and CDR2 YFSETQ. This CDR3 contains 14 residues. V was trimmed by 0 bases and J by 2 bases, leaving 8 bases between them. The CDR3 loop reads CASSLEAANTEAFF. Written as DNA, the CDR3 is TGCGCCAGCAGCTTGGAGGCGGCAAACACTGAAGCTTTCTTT.

The CDR3 nucleotides are TGTGCCAGCTCACTAGGGACAGGGGTATACAATGAGCAGTTCTTC. This codes for CASSLGTGVYNEQFF. The V and J genes are TRBV18 and TRBJ2-1; the match to TRBD1 covers 10 bases. CDR1 and CDR2 from the germline V gene are KGHSH and LQKENI. V dropped 4 bases and J dropped 4; count of bases not matched to a gene: 4. The CDR3 consists of 15 residues.

To note about this clone: The missing conserved phenylalanine or tryptophan at the end of this CDR3 makes a read error likely. This chain connects TRBV18 to TRBJ2-2, with TRBD1 matching 7 bases. The J segment lost 1 base and the V segment lost 2 bases, leaving 4 bases of the junction unmatched. Germline V gives CDR1 KGHSH, CDR2 LQKENI. This CDR3 region has 16 residues. The CDR3, as DNA: TGTGCCAGCTCACCATTAAGGACAGGGAACACCGGGGAGCTGTTTTCT. Amino acids: CASSPLRTGNTGELFS.

This clone was observed a single time. The rearrangement joins TRBV9 to TRBJ1-2, with 8 bases identical to TRBD1. The length of the CDR3 is 16 residues. V lost 0 bases and J lost 7; bases outside the gene matches: 11. Germline values: CDR1 SGDLS, CDR2 YYNGEE. CDR3 sequence: CASSVDDPAGGFGYTF. The DNA of the CDR3 is TGTGCCAGCAGCGTAGATGACCCGGCAGGGGGCTTTGGCTACACCTTC.

The chain has TRBV6-5 and TRBJ2-7; 8 nucleotides match TRBD1. The V gene's germline CDR1 is MNHEY and CDR2 SVGAGI. V dropped 7 bases and J dropped 5; count of bases not matched to a gene: 13. The CDR3 has 15 residues. CDR3 nucleotide sequence: TGTGCCAGCAAAACTCCGGGACAGGTTGTCGACGAGCAGTACTTC. Protein product: CASKTPGQVVDEQYF.

The genes are TRBV18 and TRBJ1-2; D uncertain. Per germline, CDR1 KGHSH and CDR2 LQKENI. The V gene lost 3 bases and the J gene lost 6 bases, with 8 bases spanning the gap. This CDR3 has 12 amino acids. CDR3 sequence reads: CASSPGGDGYTF. CDR3 coding DNA: TGTGCCAGCTCACCGGGCGGGGATGGCTACACCTTC.